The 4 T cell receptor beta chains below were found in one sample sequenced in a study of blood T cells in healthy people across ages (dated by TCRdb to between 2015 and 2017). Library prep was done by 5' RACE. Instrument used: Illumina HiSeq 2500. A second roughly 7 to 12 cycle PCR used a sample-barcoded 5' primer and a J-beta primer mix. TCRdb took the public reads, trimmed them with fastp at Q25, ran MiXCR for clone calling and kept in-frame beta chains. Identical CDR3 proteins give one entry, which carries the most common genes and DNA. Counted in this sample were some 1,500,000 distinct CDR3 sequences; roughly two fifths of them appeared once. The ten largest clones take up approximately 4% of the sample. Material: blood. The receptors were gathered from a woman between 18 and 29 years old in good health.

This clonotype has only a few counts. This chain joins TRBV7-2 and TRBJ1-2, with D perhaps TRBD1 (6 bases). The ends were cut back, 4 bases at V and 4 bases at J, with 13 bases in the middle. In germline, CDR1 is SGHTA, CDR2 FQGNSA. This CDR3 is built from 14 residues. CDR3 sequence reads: CASSYREKSYGYTF. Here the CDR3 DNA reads TGTGCCAGCAGCTACAGGGAGAAATCCTATGGCTACACCTTC.

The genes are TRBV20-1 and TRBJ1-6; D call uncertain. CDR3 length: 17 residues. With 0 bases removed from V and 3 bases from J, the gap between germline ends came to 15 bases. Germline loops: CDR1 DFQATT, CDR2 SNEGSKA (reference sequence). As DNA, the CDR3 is TGCAGTGCTAGAGATCCTTCGGGGAGTAACTATAATTCACCCCTCCACTTT. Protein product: CSARDPSGSNYNSPLHF.

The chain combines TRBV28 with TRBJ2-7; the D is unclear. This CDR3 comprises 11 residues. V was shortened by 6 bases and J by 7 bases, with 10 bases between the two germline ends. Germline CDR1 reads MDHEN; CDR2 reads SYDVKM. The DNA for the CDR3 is TGTGCCAGCAGGCTATCCGGGGAGCAGTACTTC. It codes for CASRLSGEQYF.

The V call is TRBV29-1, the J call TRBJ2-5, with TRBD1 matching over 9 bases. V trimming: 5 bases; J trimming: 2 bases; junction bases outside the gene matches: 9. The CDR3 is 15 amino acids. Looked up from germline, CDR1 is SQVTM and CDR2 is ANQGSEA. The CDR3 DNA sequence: TGCAGCGTTACCCTCGGGACAGGGAATCAAGAGACCCAGTACTTC. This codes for CSVTLGTGNQETQYF.